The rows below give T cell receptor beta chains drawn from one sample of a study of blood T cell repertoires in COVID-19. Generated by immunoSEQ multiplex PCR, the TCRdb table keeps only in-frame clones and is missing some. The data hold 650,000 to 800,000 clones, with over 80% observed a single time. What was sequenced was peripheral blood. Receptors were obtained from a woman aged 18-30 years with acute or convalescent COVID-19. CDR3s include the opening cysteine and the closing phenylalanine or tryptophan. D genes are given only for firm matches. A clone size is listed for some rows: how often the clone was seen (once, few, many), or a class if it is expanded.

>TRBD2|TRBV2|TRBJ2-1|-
TGTGCCAGCAGTGTGACTAGCGGGGGGGCCAATGAGCAGTTCTTC
CASSVTSGGANEQFF
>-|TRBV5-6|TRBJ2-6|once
TGTGCCAGCCAGTCTGGGGCCAACGTCCTGACTTTC
CASQSGANVLTF
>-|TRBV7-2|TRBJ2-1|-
TGTGCCAGCAGCCCGGAAACAGGTTGGGGTATTTCCCATGAGCAGTTCTTC
CASSPETGWGISHEQFF
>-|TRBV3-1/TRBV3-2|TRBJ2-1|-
TGTGCCAGCAGCCCGGACGGGAACAATGAGCAGTTCTTC
CASSPDGNNEQFF
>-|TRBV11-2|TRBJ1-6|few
TGTGCCAGCAGCCTGAACAGGGCAAATAATTCACCCCTCCACTTT
CASSLNRANNSPLHF
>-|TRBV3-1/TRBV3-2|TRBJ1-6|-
TGTGCCAGCAGCCAAGACAGCGATAATTCACCCCTCCACTTT
CASSQDSDNSPLHF
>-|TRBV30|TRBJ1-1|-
TGTGCCTGGAGTCATCCCCTCGCATGGGGGACAACTGAAGCTTTCTTT
CAWSHPLAWGTTEAFF
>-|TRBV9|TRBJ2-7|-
TGTGCCAGCAGCGGACTTAACCCCTACGAGCAGTACTTC
CASSGLNPYEQYF
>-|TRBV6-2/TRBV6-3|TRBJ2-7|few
TGTGCCAGCAGTTACTCGGTGCAGGGTTACGAGCAGTACTTC
CASSYSVQGYEQYF
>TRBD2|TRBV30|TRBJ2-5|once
TGTGCCTGGAGGGCTAGCGGGGGGCTCATAGAGACCCAGTACTTC
CAWRASGGLIETQYF
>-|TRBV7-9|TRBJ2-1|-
TGTGCCAGCAGCTTAGGAGGAGACTACAATGAGCAGTTCTTC
CASSLGGDYNEQFF
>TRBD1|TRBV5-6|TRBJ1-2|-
TGTGCCAGCAGCTATCGACAGGGAAGCGGCTACACCTTC
CASSYRQGSGYTF
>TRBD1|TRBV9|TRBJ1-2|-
TGTGCCAGCAGCGACTCCAGGACAGGGAAGACTGATGGCTACACCTTC
CASSDSRTGKTDGYTF
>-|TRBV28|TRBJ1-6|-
TGTGCCAGCAGTTGGCAGGGTTATAATTCACCCCTCCACTTT
CASSWQGYNSPLHF
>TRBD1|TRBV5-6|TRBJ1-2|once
TGTGCCAGCAGCTTGATTAGTACAGGGGGCGCTCAGGGTGGCTACACCTTC
CASSLISTGGAQGGYTF
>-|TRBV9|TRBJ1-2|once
TGTGCCAGCAGCGCAAGTAGCGGCTATGGCTACACCTTC
CASSASSGYGYTF
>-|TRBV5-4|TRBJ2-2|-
TGTGCCAGCAGCCGCAATGAGGGAACCGGGGAGCTGTTTTTT
CASSRNEGTGELFF
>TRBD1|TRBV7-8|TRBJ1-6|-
TGTGCCAGCAGCTGGAGGACAGGCCATAATTCACCCCTCCACTTT
CASSWRTGHNSPLHF
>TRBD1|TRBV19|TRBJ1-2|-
TGTGCCAGTAGTGCAGGGACAGGGGGCTATGGCTACACCTTC
CASSAGTGGYGYTF
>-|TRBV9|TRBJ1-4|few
TGTGCCAGCAGCCCCCGGGGTCGGAGGAATTCAATTGAAAAACTGTTTTTT
CASSPRGRRNSIEKLFF
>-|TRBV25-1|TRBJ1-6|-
TGTGCCAGCAGTGAGGTTGCAGGGGTAGATTCACCCCTCCACTTT
CASSEVAGVDSPLHF
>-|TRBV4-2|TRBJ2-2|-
TGTGCCAGCAGCCAACCGGATTCTGGCAGGGAGAACACCGGGGAGCTGTTTTTT
CASSQPDSGRENTGELFF
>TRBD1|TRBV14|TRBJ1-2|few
TGTGCCAGCAGCCGCATCGGGACAGGGCTAAACTATGGCTACACCTTC
CASSRIGTGLNYGYTF
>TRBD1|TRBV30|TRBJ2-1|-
TGTGCCTGGGTAGGGGAAGGGGGCCCCTCACCGTTCTTC
CAWVGEGGPSPFF
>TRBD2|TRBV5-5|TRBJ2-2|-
TGTGCCAGCAGCTACCGTAAGACTAGCGGGGGGGCCGACACCGGGGAGCTGTTTTTT
CASSYRKTSGGADTGELFF
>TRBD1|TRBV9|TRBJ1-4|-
TGTGCCAGCAGCGCACAGGGGGCGTCTAATGAAAAACTGTTTTTT
CASSAQGASNEKLFF
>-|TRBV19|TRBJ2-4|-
TGTGCCAGTAGCTTCGGGGGGCGAGAAGCCAAAAACATTCAGTACTTC
CASSFGGREAKNIQYF
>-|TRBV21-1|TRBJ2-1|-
TGTGCCAGCAGCTGTAGCGGGGGGGCATCCTACAATGAGCAGTTCTTC
CASSCSGGASYNEQFF
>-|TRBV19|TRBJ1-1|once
TGTGCCAGTAGTATCGGACAGACAAACACTGAAGCTTTCTTT
CASSIGQTNTEAFF
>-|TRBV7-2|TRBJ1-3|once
TGTGCCAGCAGTCTAAATGCTGGAAACACCATATATTTT
CASSLNAGNTIYF
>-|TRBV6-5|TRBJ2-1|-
TGTGCCAGCATTATACCCGGACAGAACAACAATGAGCAGTTCTTC
CASIIPGQNNNEQFF
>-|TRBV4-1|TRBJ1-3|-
TGCGCCAGCAGCCAAGAAGGAGGGGCGGTATCTGGAAACACCATATATTTT
CASSQEGGAVSGNTIYF
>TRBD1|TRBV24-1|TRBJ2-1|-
TGTGCCACCAGTGATTCCACTCGGGACAGGGACGAAGAGCAGTTCTTC
CATSDSTRDRDEEQFF
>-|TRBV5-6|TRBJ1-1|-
TGTGCCAGCAGCCTCCGGGCGGGTTACACTGAAGCTTTCTTT
CASSLRAGYTEAFF
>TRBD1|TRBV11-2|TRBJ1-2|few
TGTGCCAGCAGCGGGACAGGGGGATATTATGGCTACACCTTC
CASSGTGGYYGYTF
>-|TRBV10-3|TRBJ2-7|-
TGTGCCATCAGAGCAGGGGGGTCGGCCTACGAGCAGTACTTC
CAIRAGGSAYEQYF
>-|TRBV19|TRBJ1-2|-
TGTGCCAGTAGTATAAACGGCGGTCTGGATGGCTACACCTTC
CASSINGGLDGYTF
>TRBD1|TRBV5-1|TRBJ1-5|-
TGCGCCAGCAGCTTGGCGGGACAGTTCAATCAGCCCCAGCATTTT
CASSLAGQFNQPQHF
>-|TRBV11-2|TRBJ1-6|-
TGTGCCAGCAGCTTCAGCAGGGACACTTCACCCCTCCACTTT
CASSFSRDTSPLHF
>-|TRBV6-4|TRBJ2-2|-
TGTGCCAGCAGTGACGGGACACCGAACACCGGGGAGCTGTTTTTT
CASSDGTPNTGELFF
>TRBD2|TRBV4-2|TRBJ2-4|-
TGTGCCAGCAGCCAAGGACTAGCGGGGGTAGCCAAAAACATTCAGTACTTC
CASSQGLAGVAKNIQYF
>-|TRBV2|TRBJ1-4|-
TGTGCCAGCTTAAACTCCCCATACGAAAAACTGTTTTTT
CASLNSPYEKLFF
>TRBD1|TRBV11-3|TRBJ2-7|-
TGTGCCAGCAGCCCCCGACAGGGGTCCCACGAGCAGTACTTC
CASSPRQGSHEQYF
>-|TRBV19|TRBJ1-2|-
TGTGCCAAAGGTTCAGGTGGGGGCGTTCCTAACTATGGCTACACCTTC
CAKGSGGGVPNYGYTF
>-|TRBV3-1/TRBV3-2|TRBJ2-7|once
TGTGCCAGCATAAGAGGGAACGAGCAGTACTTC
CASIRGNEQYF
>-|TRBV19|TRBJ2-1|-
TGTGCCAGTAGTCCACAGGGTATTAATGAGCAGTTCTTC
CASSPQGINEQFF
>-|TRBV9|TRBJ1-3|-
TGTGCCAGCAGCGTAACAGGGTCTGGAAACACCATATATTTT
CASSVTGSGNTIYF
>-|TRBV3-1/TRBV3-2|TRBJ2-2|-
TGTGCCAGCAGCCGGCTGGCAGGGGCCTTCACCGGGGAGCTGTTTTTT
CASSRLAGAFTGELFF
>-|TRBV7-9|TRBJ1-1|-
TGTGCCAGCAGCGCCTCGGGGGGACCGCCTGAAGCTTTCTTT
CASSASGGPPEAFF
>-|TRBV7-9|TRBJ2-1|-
TGTGCCAGCAGCGAGGCCGGGAATATTCGTAACAATGAGCAGTTCTTC
CASSEAGNIRNNEQFF
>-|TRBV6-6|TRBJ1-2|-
TGTGCCATCTCCCCTCAGGACACCCCTAACTATGGCTACACCTTC
CAISPQDTPNYGYTF
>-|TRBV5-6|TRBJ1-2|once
TGTGCCAGCAGCCGCCGGGGGACGGCTATATATGGCTACACCTTC
CASSRRGTAIYGYTF
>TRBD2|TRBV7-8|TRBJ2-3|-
TGTGCCAGCAGCTTAGAACTAGCGGGGGTTCGCTATACGCAGTATTTT
CASSLELAGVRYTQYF
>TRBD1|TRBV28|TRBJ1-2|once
TGTGCCAGCAGGCAGGGGGCCTATGGCTACACCTTC
CASRQGAYGYTF
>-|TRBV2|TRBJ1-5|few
TGTGCCAGCAGTGACAGGGGCCGGGGCAATCAGCCCCAGCATTTT
CASSDRGRGNQPQHF
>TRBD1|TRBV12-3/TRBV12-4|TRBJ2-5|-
TGTGCCAGCAGGACAGGGGGCATCGAGACCCAGTACTTC
CASRTGGIETQYF
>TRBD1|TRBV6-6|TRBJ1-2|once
TGTGCCAGCAGTTACCCTGACAGGGGAGAATATGGCTACACCTTC
CASSYPDRGEYGYTF
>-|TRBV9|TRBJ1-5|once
TGTGCCAGCAGCGTAGGTACAGGCGTGAGGAATCAGCCCCAGCATTTT
CASSVGTGVRNQPQHF
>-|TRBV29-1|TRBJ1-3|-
TGCAGCGTTGCCTCGCAGGGCCACTCTGGAAACACCATATATTTT
CSVASQGHSGNTIYF
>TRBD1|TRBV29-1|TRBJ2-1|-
TGCAGCGTTGTAGGACAGGGGACCTACAATGAGCAGTTCTTC
CSVVGQGTYNEQFF